This T cell receptor (beta chain) was observed in a study of CD8+ T cells in alopecia areata. The overall study: In an open-label trial, patients got 5 to 10 mg tofacitinib twice daily.

Samples from alopecia areata patients were lesional scalp punch biopsies and peripheral blood. The CDR3 extends over 16 amino acids. Germline V CDR1 and CDR2: SGHNT, YYREEE (reference sequence). V lost 4 bases and J lost 4, with 20 bases in between. RNA, once extracted, was reverse transcribed into cDNA for use as the sequencing template. The protocol was immunoSEQ multiplex PCR, while the TCRdb copy is restricted to in-frame clones and leaves out a portion. The sample yields more than 95,000 clones, 41% seen once. The TCR originated in a human donor with alopecia areata. Sequenced material: CD4+ T cells sorted from blood. The V and J genes are TRBV5-4 and TRBJ2-5, with unresolved D. The DNA for the CDR3 is TGTGCCAGCAGCCCGTCTCCCGACGGATGGGGAGAGACCCAGTACTTC. It encodes CASSPSPDGWGETQYF. Based on the CDR3 plus reference TRBV5-4 and TRBJ2-5, the full variable domain is ETGVTQSPTHLIKTRGQQVTLRCSSQSGHNTVSWYQQALGQGPQFIFQYYREEENGRGNFPPRFSGLQFPNYSSELNVNALELDDSALYLCASSPSPDGWGETQYFGPGTRLLVL.